The 30 T cell receptor beta chains below were found in one sample sequenced in a study of T cells in Graves' hyperthyroidism and ophthalmopathy. What was amplified from RNA transcripts were TCR beta CDR3 regions. First-round RT-PCR targeting the TCR CDR3 was performed with the HTBI primer set. TCRdb redid the calling of the multiplex PCR reads with MiXCR, one entry per CDR3 protein. This table has approximately 520,000 distinct CDR3 sequences, 24% appearing once. Specimen: blood. The receptors derive from a woman between 25 and 40 years old with Graves' ophthalmopathy.

This clonotype was seen at least ten times. The chain uses TRBV5-1 and TRBJ1-1; no definite D call. Per the germline V gene, CDR1 is SGHRS and CDR2 is YFSETQ. This CDR3 has 13 amino acids. Deletions cut 0 bases from V and 8 bases from J, with 11 bases between. The CDR3 region is CASSLVVGGEAFF. In DNA form, the CDR3 reads TGCGCCAGCAGCTTGGTGGTGGGTGGGGAAGCTTTCTTT. Looking up the rest from reference TRBV5-1 and TRBJ1-1 gives the full variable domain: KAGVTQTPRYLIKTRGQQVTLSCSPISGHRSVSWYQQTPGQGLQFLFEYFSETQRNKGNFPGRFSGRQFSNSRSEMNVSTLELGDSALYLCASSLVVGGEAFFGQGTRLTVV.

The V and J genes are TRBV4-1 and TRBJ2-5; D ambiguous. The length of the CDR3 is 13 residues. V was trimmed by 4 bases and J by 7 bases, leaving 13 bases between them. Germline V gene lookup returns CDR1 MGHRA and CDR2 YSYEKL. CDR3 nucleotides: TGCGCCAGCAGCCCGCCAGCGTGGGGGACCCAGTACTTC. As protein: CASSPPAWGTQYF.

This clonotype was seen repeatedly, ten times or more. CDR3 sequence (DNA): TGTGCCAGCAGTGAAGAAGGGGTTAAGCCCGGGGCCAACGTCCTGACTTTC. This encodes CASSEEGVKPGANVLTF. The V and J genes are TRBV2 and TRBJ2-6; tentative D call: TRBD1 (5 bases). This CDR3 has 17 amino acids. V lost 1 base to trimming and J lost 4 bases, with 14 bases between them. Germline CDR1 is SNHLY and CDR2 is FYNNEI.

The gene calls are TRBV27 and TRBJ1-5, with D perhaps matching TRBD1 (5 bases). From germline, CDR1 is MNHEY and CDR2 SMNVEV (reference sequence). Deletions cut 1 base from V and 5 bases from J, with 18 bases between. The CDR3 is 17 amino acids. The CDR3 sequence is CASSLYPTGPKDQPQHF. The CDR3 DNA is TGTGCCAGCAGTTTATACCCTACAGGCCCCAAGGATCAGCCCCAGCATTTT.

This clonotype has only a few counts. V is TRBV7-8 and J is TRBJ2-7; 8 nucleotides align to TRBD1. CDR1 SGHVS and CDR2 FQNEAQ come from the germline V gene. The V gene end was trimmed by 1 base and the J gene end by 2 bases; junction bases not matched to a gene: 10. The CDR3 length is 17 residues. The CDR3 DNA follows: TGTGCCAGCAGCTTAGGACGTTCGGGACAGGTAACCTACGAGCAGTACTTC. It codes for CASSLGRSGQVTYEQYF.

There are many counts of this clonotype. V gene TRBV27 combines with J gene TRBJ1-2; the D gene is possibly TRBD1 (6 bases). There are 13 residues in the CDR3. V was cut by 6 bases and J by 2 bases, with 10 bases left in between. The germline V gene encodes CDR1 MNHEY and CDR2 SMNVEV (reference sequence). The CDR3 protein is CASRRTDNYGYTF. In DNA, the CDR3 is TGTGCCAGCAGAAGGACAGACAACTATGGCTACACCTTC.

This clonotype was observed at least ten times. This sequence joins TRBV2 and TRBJ2-5; 9 bases map to TRBD2. Germline CDR1 SNHLY, CDR2 FYNNEI. Unmatched junction bases numbered 3, after V lost 6 bases and J lost 4 bases. The CDR3 extends over 13 amino acids. CDR3 sequence reads: CASSQAGGETQYF. The CDR3 bases are TGTGCCAGCAGCCAAGCGGGGGGAGAGACCCAGTACTTC.

There are many counts of this clonotype. The chain combines TRBV29-1 with TRBJ1-2, with 9 bases aligning to TRBD1. V was clipped by 7 bases and J by 4 bases; unmatched bases: 4. The length of the CDR3 is 12 residues. Germline CDR1 is SQVTM and CDR2 is ANQGSEA. CDR3 loop: CSEGDRVYGYTF. The CDR3 coding sequence is TGCAGCGAGGGGGACAGGGTCTATGGCTACACCTTC.

This clonotype has at least ten counts. This chain links TRBV3-1 with TRBJ1-5; maybe TRBD1 (6 bases). The CDR3 totals 16 residues. Trimming stripped 0 bases from V and 4 bases from J, with 13 bases between. The V gene's germline CDR1 is LGHDT and CDR2 YNNKEL (reference sequence). The DNA of the CDR3 is TGTGCCAGCAGCCAAGATCTAAGCAGGGGAAATCAGCCCCAGCATTTT. Protein sequence: CASSQDLSRGNQPQHF.

Ten or more counts support this clonotype. The V and J genes are TRBV7-8 and TRBJ1-3; tentatively, D is TRBD1 (5 bases). With 7 bases removed from V and 3 bases from J, the gap between germline ends came to 10 bases. CDR3 length: 13 residues. Germline CDR1 and CDR2: SGHVS and FQNEAQ. The CDR3 DNA is TGTGCCAGCACTGGGGGAAATGGAAACACCATATATTTT. Encoded protein: CASTGGNGNTIYF.

In this sample, this clonotype turned up a few times. The gene calls are TRBV12-3 or TRBV12-4 and TRBJ2-5; D gene unclear. This CDR3 has 13 residues. V was trimmed by 6 bases and J by 3 bases, leaving 11 bases between them. This CDR3 reads CASRVRGEETQYF. The CDR3 bases are TGTGCCAGCAGGGTACGTGGGGAAGAGACCCAGTACTTC.

This clonotype turned up a few times. The rearrangement links TRBV30 to TRBJ1-5; 7 nucleotides match TRBD1. The CDR3 totals 13 residues. Germline CDR1 is GTSNPN and CDR2 is SVGIG (reference sequence). Trimming removed 3 bases from V and 7 bases from J; junction bases left unmatched: 6. The CDR3 region is CAWSTRGEQPQHF. The CDR3 nucleotides are TGTGCCTGGAGCACCAGGGGGGAACAGCCCCAGCATTTT.

This clonotype was recorded at least ten times. CDR3 bases: TGTGCCAGCAGTTACGAGGGGACAGGGGCCTACGAGCAGTACTTC. Protein product: CASSYEGTGAYEQYF. This chain joins TRBV6-2 or TRBV6-3 and TRBJ2-7; 10 bases match TRBD1. The V gene end was trimmed by 2 bases and the J gene end by 2 bases; junction bases not matched to a gene: 3. Germline lookup yields CDR1 MNHEY and CDR2 SVGEGT. The CDR3 length is 15 residues.

This clonotype was picked up many times. V usage is TRBV11-1 and J usage is TRBJ2-6; D not resolved. V lost 5 bases to trimming and J lost 0 bases, with 14 bases between them. Germline CDR1 and CDR2: SGHAT and FQDESV (reference sequence). The CDR3 spans 17 residues. The CDR3 DNA reads TGTGCCAGCAGCCCCCAGCTAGACCCCTCTGGGGCCAACGTCCTGACTTTC. Translated, it gives CASSPQLDPSGANVLTF.

The chain employs TRBV9 and TRBJ1-1, with D maybe TRBD1 (6 bases). The V and J ends lost 2 bases and 5 bases respectively, with 19 bases between them. CDR1 is SGDLS and CDR2 is YYNGEE in the germline V gene. CDR3 length: 16 residues. The CDR3 coding sequence is TGTGCCAGCAGCGTGACTCCGGGACATGGGCTAACTGAAGCTTTCTTT. Its translation is CASSVTPGHGLTEAFF.

This clonotype was observed a few times. The chain carries TRBV19 and TRBJ1-1; D is unresolved. In germline, CDR1 is LNHDA, CDR2 SQIVND (reference sequence). The CDR3 consists of 15 residues. Trimming took off 1 base at V and 0 bases at J, with 9 bases between the two ends. Written as DNA, the CDR3 is TGTGCCAGTAGTATAGGGGCAGGATTGAACACTGAAGCTTTCTTT. It yields the protein CASSIGAGLNTEAFF.

In this sample, this clonotype turned up many times. V is TRBV12-3 or TRBV12-4 and J is TRBJ1-2; 7 bases are shared with TRBD1. V lost 3 bases, J lost 0 bases, and 4 bases stayed unmatched. CDR3 size: 15 residues. The CDR3 coding sequence is TGTGCCAGCAGTTTGCGACAGGGAGCTAACTATGGCTACACCTTC. Translating it yields CASSLRQGANYGYTF.

The chain links TRBV29-1 to TRBJ1-1; D is unclear. V gave up 7 bases and J gave up 3 bases, with 9 bases separating them. Germline V gene data show CDR1 as SQVTM and CDR2 as ANQGSEA. CDR3 length equals 11 residues. CDR3 region: CSAAWDTEAFF. The CDR3 DNA is TGCAGCGCCGCCTGGGACACTGAAGCTTTCTTT.

In this sample, this clonotype turned up a few times. A read error is possible here, since a much larger clone lies one base away. V usage is TRBV30 and J usage is TRBJ2-2, with 9 bases matching TRBD1. Looked up from germline, CDR1 is GTSNPN and CDR2 is SVGIG (reference sequence). This CDR3 is 13 amino acids long. CDR3 DNA: TGTGCCCGACAGGGGGACAACACCGGGGAGCTGCTTTTT. Its protein product is CARQGDNTGELLF.

This clonotype has a count of ten or more. This chain uses TRBV2 with TRBJ2-4, with a possible D match to TRBD1 (5 bases). Germline V gene lookup returns CDR1 SNHLY and CDR2 FYNNEI. Trimming took 10 bases from V and 0 from J, leaving 19 bases between them. The CDR3 length is 16 residues. For the CDR3, the DNA is TGTGCCACCACCCGACTTACAGGTCTAGCCAAAAACATTCAGTACTTC. Translation gives CATTRLTGLAKNIQYF.

This clonotype came up a few times. The rearrangement joins TRBV12-3 or TRBV12-4 to TRBJ2-7; D is unresolved. This CDR3 has 13 residues. The V gene lost 1 base and the J gene lost 4 bases, with 8 bases spanning the gap. The CDR3 bases are TGTGCCAGCAGTTTAGGTGCTCAGTACGAGCAGTACTTC. Residues: CASSLGAQYEQYF.

Ten or more counts support this clonotype. The rearrangement joins TRBV4-1 to TRBJ2-5; unclear D gene. Germline V lookup: CDR1 MGHRA, CDR2 YSYEKL. The CDR3 length is 13 residues. Trimming removed 0 bases at V and 4 bases at J, with 6 bases between. CDR3 residues: CASSQDLLETQYF. CDR3 bases: TGCGCCAGCAGCCAAGACTTGTTAGAGACCCAGTACTTC.

The chain joins TRBV2 to TRBJ1-1; the match to TRBD1 covers 9 bases. Germline V CDR1 and CDR2: SNHLY, FYNNEI. V shed 5 bases and J 1 base; nucleotides not matched to a gene: 5. The CDR3 consists of 15 residues. The CDR3 sequence: CASSSDRGANTEAFF. The CDR3, as DNA: TGTGCCAGCAGTTCCGACAGGGGGGCGAACACTGAAGCTTTCTTT.

This clonotype has ten or more counts. This chain links TRBV7-3 with TRBJ1-2; D gene uncertain. Germline-derived CDR1 and CDR2 are SGHTA and FQGTGA. This CDR3 spans 13 amino acids. V gave up 5 bases and J gave up 7 bases, with 14 bases separating them. The CDR3 loop reads CASSDGFFSGYTF. In DNA, the CDR3 is TGTGCCAGCAGCGACGGTTTTTTTTCTGGCTACACCTTC.

The chain carries TRBV6-1 and TRBJ2-7; D uncertain. Trimming removed 8 bases at V and 4 bases at J, with 12 bases between. The CDR3 covers 12 residues. CDR1 and CDR2 from the germline V gene are MNHNS and SASEGT. CDR3 sequence: CASGNRAYEQYF. The CDR3 DNA sequence: TGTGCCAGCGGAAACAGAGCGTACGAGCAGTACTTC.

Many counts were recorded for this clonotype. The V gene is TRBV6-1, the J gene TRBJ2-7, with D uncertain. Looked up from germline, CDR1 is MNHNS and CDR2 is SASEGT. The CDR3 runs to 13 residues. Trimming pared 1 base from V and 5 bases from J, leaving 9 bases between. This CDR3 is CASSEGRAHEQYF. In DNA form, the CDR3 reads TGTGCCAGCAGTGAAGGTAGGGCGCACGAGCAGTACTTC.

This clonotype was counted at least ten times. This chain connects TRBV6-1 to TRBJ2-5; D is unresolved. V lost 3 bases and J 7 bases, leaving 12 bases between the germline ends. CDR3 length: 13 amino acids. Germline V gene data show CDR1 as MNHNS and CDR2 as SASEGT. The CDR3, as DNA: TGTGCCAGCAGTGAGAATCTCCATGGGACCCAGTACTTC. This sequence encodes CASSENLHGTQYF.

This clonotype showed up just a few times. The chain links TRBV29-1 to TRBJ1-2, with D tentatively TRBD1 (5 bases). CDR3 length: 14 amino acids. V gave up 4 bases and J gave up 4 bases, with 16 bases separating them. Germline lookup yields CDR1 SQVTM and CDR2 ANQGSEA. The CDR3 reads CSVVGLDRGYGYTF. CDR3 bases: TGCAGCGTTGTAGGCTTGGATAGGGGCTATGGCTACACCTTC.

This clonotype was seen repeatedly, ten times or more. The chain combines TRBV28 with TRBJ1-2, with no clear D. Trimming took off 4 bases at V and 8 bases at J, with 11 bases between the two ends. This CDR3 has 12 amino acids. Germline loops: CDR1 MDHEN, CDR2 SYDVKM. The CDR3 loop is CASSSYTMGYTF. In DNA, the CDR3 is TGTGCCAGCAGTTCCTATACTATGGGCTACACCTTC.

This clonotype was seen ten or more times. DNA of the CDR3: TGTGCCAGCCGACAGAGATTGAACACTGAAGCTTTCTTT. The encoded protein is CASRQRLNTEAFF. The gene calls are TRBV6-2 or TRBV6-3 and TRBJ1-1, with a weak D call TRBD1 (5 bases). Germline lookup yields CDR1 MNHEY and CDR2 SVGEGT. V lost 8 bases to trimming and J lost 0 bases, with 10 bases between them. The CDR3 is 13 residues long.